Each of the 27 T cell receptor beta chains below was sequenced from the same sample in a study of shared clonotypes between healthy human individuals. Clones were read by immunoSEQ multiplex PCR, and TCRdb kept only the in-frame ones, dropping some. The table lists fewer than 1.8 million clones, about 98.5% of them singletons. Sequenced input: naive CD4+ T cells sorted from blood. Subset described: CD45RA+ positively selected. Receptors originate from a man aged 25 to 40 in good health.

The chain combines TRBV19 with TRBJ2-1; 7 bases agree with TRBD2. Germline V CDR1 and CDR2: LNHDA, SQIVND (reference sequence). This CDR3 contains 18 residues. Trimming removed 2 bases from V and 7 bases from J; junction bases left unmatched: 17. CDR3 DNA: TGTGCCAGTAGTATACTCCCATTCGCGGCGGGAGTGTTTAATGAGCAGTTCTTC. The encoded protein is CASSILPFAAGVFNEQFF.

V usage is TRBV7-9 and J usage is TRBJ2-7; a weak D match, TRBD2 (5 bases). Germline CDR1 reads SEHNR; CDR2 reads FQNEAQ (reference sequence). With 2 bases removed from V and 2 bases from J, the gap between germline ends came to 10 bases. The CDR3 has 14 residues. The CDR3 reads CASSLQDGTYEQYF. CDR3 in DNA: TGTGCCAGCAGCTTACAGGACGGGACCTACGAGCAGTACTTC. The full variable domain, in which reference TRBV7-9 and TRBJ2-7 provide the parts outside the CDR3, is DTGVSQNPRHKITKRGQNVTFRCDPISEHNRLYWYRQTLGQGPEFLTYFQNEAQLEKSRLLSDRFSAERPKGSFSTLEIQRTEQGDSAMYLCASSLQDGTYEQYFGPGTRLTVT.

This rearrangement joins TRBV6-5 to TRBJ2-7, with D unclear. V was cut by 0 bases and J by 5 bases, with 14 bases left in between. The CDR3 totals 15 residues. Germline values: CDR1 MNHEY, CDR2 SVGAGI. CDR3 region: CASSYSGLRVDEQYF. The CDR3 DNA follows: TGTGCCAGCAGTTACTCAGGGCTTAGGGTTGACGAGCAGTACTTC.

The chain couples TRBV5-5 to TRBJ1-2; TRBD1 aligns across 7 bases. This CDR3 has 15 amino acids. After removal of 6 bases from V and 5 bases from J, the junction contained 13 bases not matched to a gene. CDR1 is SGHKS, CDR2 YYEKEE, per germline (reference sequence). The CDR3 protein is CASTILHGTDYGYTF. CDR3 nucleotides: TGTGCCAGCACCATACTCCACGGGACAGATTATGGCTACACCTTC.

The chain links TRBV7-2 to TRBJ2-5, with D maybe TRBD1 (5 bases). From germline, CDR1 is SGHTA and CDR2 FQGNSA. The CDR3 is 14 residues long. V lost 8 bases and J 1 base, leaving 14 bases between the germline ends. As DNA, the CDR3 is TGTGCCAGCGCAACTTGGGGCAGCCAAGAGACCCAGTACTTC. As protein: CASATWGSQETQYF.

The rearrangement uses TRBV5-6 and TRBJ2-7; TRBD1 aligns across 9 bases. CDR3 size: 18 residues. Trimming cost V 1 base and J 7 bases; bases outside gene matches: 18. Germline lookup yields CDR1 SGHDT and CDR2 YYEEEE. As DNA, the CDR3 is TGTGCCAGCAGCTTGTCGGGACAGGGAGTTTTTTTAACGGGGGAGCAGTACTTC. Translated: CASSLSGQGVFLTGEQYF.

The chain carries TRBV2 and TRBJ2-1; D call uncertain. Germline V lookup: CDR1 SNHLY, CDR2 FYNNEI. This CDR3 has 12 amino acids. The V and J ends lost 4 bases and 2 bases respectively, with 3 bases between them. CDR3 protein: CASSVAYNEQFF. CDR3 DNA: TGTGCCAGCAGTGTTGCCTACAATGAGCAGTTCTTC.

The chain recombines TRBV7-8 with TRBJ2-7, with 9 bases aligning to TRBD1. Trimming cost V 5 bases and J 11 bases; bases outside gene matches: 10. The CDR3 totals 13 residues. Germline assignment: CDR1 SGHVS and CDR2 FQNEAQ. CDR3: CASSLRQGVAEYF. The DNA for the CDR3 is TGTGCCAGCAGCCTGAGACAGGGGGTAGCGGAGTACTTC.

The rearrangement uses TRBV6-5 and TRBJ2-1, with D unclear. The CDR3 length is 14 residues. CDR1 and CDR2 from the germline V gene are MNHEY and SVGAGI. V dropped 2 bases and J dropped 1 base, with 6 bases sitting between them. Here the CDR3 reads CASSYGNSYNEQFF. CDR3 nucleotide sequence: TGTGCCAGCAGTTACGGGAATTCCTACAATGAGCAGTTCTTC.

The chain is built from TRBV15 and TRBJ2-5; tentatively, D is TRBD2 (7 bases). V gave up 1 base and J gave up 1 base, with 13 bases separating them. The CDR3 consists of 16 residues. Germline values: CDR1 LNHNV, CDR2 YYDKDF (reference sequence). The CDR3 spells CATSRVRGRGQETQYF. CDR3 in DNA: TGTGCCACCAGCAGAGTGAGGGGGAGGGGCCAAGAGACCCAGTACTTC.

As for this clone: The same CDR3 also results from other DNA sequences found in this sample. This chain links TRBV29-1 with TRBJ2-1; a weak D match, TRBD1 (6 bases). This CDR3 region has 11 residues. Germline values: CDR1 SQVTM, CDR2 ANQGSEA. The CDR3 DNA reads as TGCAGTGTAGACAGGTACAATGAGCAGTTCTTC. Its translation: CSVDRYNEQFF.

This clone was seen once. The chain uses TRBV9 and TRBJ2-3, with D perhaps TRBD1 (7 bases). This CDR3 is 18 amino acids long. Germline lookup yields CDR1 SGDLS and CDR2 YYNGEE. The ends were cut back, 0 bases at V and 2 bases at J, with 19 bases in the middle. The CDR3 here is CASSVGRGRGLATDTQYF. The CDR3 DNA is TGTGCCAGCAGCGTAGGGAGGGGGCGAGGTCTGGCCACAGATACGCAGTATTTT.

This chain uses TRBV15 with TRBJ1-3; 7 positions agree with TRBD1. Germline V gene sequence: CDR1 LNHNV, CDR2 YYDKDF (reference sequence). This CDR3 has 14 residues. V gave up 4 bases and J gave up 4 bases; unmatched junction bases: 4. This CDR3 is CATSKDRPGNTIYF. As DNA, the CDR3 is TGTGCCACCAGCAAGGACAGGCCCGGAAACACCATATATTTT.

The rearrangement joins TRBV7-2 to TRBJ2-2; either TRBD1 or TRBD2 may fit D (6 bases each). The V and J ends lost 5 bases and 2 bases respectively, with 18 bases between them. The CDR3 totals 17 residues. CDR1 and CDR2 (germline): SGHTA, FQGNSA. CDR3 protein: CASSTPLGGRNTGELFF. The CDR3 region has the DNA TGTGCCAGCAGCACCCCCCTCGGGGGCCGAAACACCGGGGAGCTGTTTTTT.

The J gene is TRBJ2-7, the V gene TRBV29-1; weak D call: TRBD2 (5 bases). In germline, CDR1 is SQVTM, CDR2 ANQGSEA. This CDR3 has 13 residues. V lost 6 bases to trimming and J lost 2 bases, with 14 bases between them. CDR3 protein: CSVGWTGTYEQYF. The CDR3 nucleotides read TGCAGCGTCGGGTGGACGGGGACCTACGAGCAGTACTTC.

The rearrangement joins TRBV11-2 to TRBJ2-7, with a tentative D call TRBD2 (5 bases). Germline CDR1 SGHAT, CDR2 FQNNGV. This CDR3 has 14 residues. Trimming took 6 bases from V and 5 from J, leaving 17 bases between them. The CDR3 loop is CASRPIRGINEQYF. The CDR3 DNA reads as TGTGCCAGCAGGCCTATTCGAGGGATCAACGAGCAGTACTTC. Based on the CDR3 plus reference TRBV11-2 and TRBJ2-7, the full variable domain is EAGVAQSPRYKIIEKRQSVAFWCNPISGHATLYWYQQILGQGPKLLIQFQNNGVVDDSQLPKDRFSAERLKGVDSTLKIQPAKLEDSAVYLCASRPIRGINEQYFGPGTRLTVT.

The chain is built from TRBV5-1 and TRBJ1-2; 7 nucleotides align to TRBD1. J lost 7 bases, V lost 1 base, and 7 bases had no gene match. Germline V gives CDR1 SGHRS, CDR2 YFSETQ. The CDR3 is 14 residues long. CDR3 DNA: TGCGCCAGCAGCTTGAACAGGGGAAACGGTGGCTACACCTTC. It is translated as CASSLNRGNGGYTF.

V and J are TRBV2 and TRBJ1-2; no reliable D call. With 4 bases removed from V and 8 bases from J, the gap between germline ends came to 11 bases. The CDR3 sequence is 12 residues long. Germline values: CDR1 SNHLY, CDR2 FYNNEI. The CDR3 nucleotides are TGTGCCAGCAGTGGACCCGGTCAGGGCTACACCTTC. Its translation is CASSGPGQGYTF.

This clone was observed once. V usage is TRBV7-8 and J usage is TRBJ2-3, with D perhaps given as TRBD1 or TRBD2 (5 bases each). The CDR3 length is 18 residues. The V end was cut by 1 base, the J end by 5 bases, with 22 bases between. Germline V gene data show CDR1 as SGHVS and CDR2 as FQNEAQ. The CDR3: CASSLGRDPRAYEDTQYF. The CDR3 region has the DNA TGTGCCAGCAGCTTAGGCCGGGACCCCCGGGCCTACGAAGATACGCAGTATTTT.

The chain uses TRBV5-1 and TRBJ2-3; no reliable D call. This CDR3 is 15 amino acids long. With 4 bases removed from V and 4 bases from J, the gap between germline ends came to 16 bases. Germline V gene data show CDR1 as SGHRS and CDR2 as YFSETQ. The CDR3, as DNA: TGCGCCAGCAGCCCTGAGGTCCGTGGGGCAGATACGCAGTATTTT. Amino acid sequence: CASSPEVRGADTQYF. The whole variable domain, filled in from reference TRBV5-1 and TRBJ2-3, reads KAGVTQTPRYLIKTRGQQVTLSCSPISGHRSVSWYQQTPGQGLQFLFEYFSETQRNKGNFPGRFSGRQFSNSRSEMNVSTLELGDSALYLCASSPEVRGADTQYFGPGTRLTVL.

The V and J genes are TRBV28 and TRBJ1-3, with a tentative D call TRBD1 (5 bases). Germline loops: CDR1 MDHEN, CDR2 SYDVKM. V lost 2 bases, J lost 3 bases, and 14 bases lay in between. The CDR3 contains 16 residues. The CDR3 nucleotides read TGTGCCAGCAGTTTACCGGGGCAGACCTTTGGAAACACCATATATTTT. Translation gives CASSLPGQTFGNTIYF.

CDR3 bases: TGTGCCAGCAGTTTAAATAGTCAAAGTGGCTACACCTTC. Its protein is CASSLNSQSGYTF. The V call is TRBV27, the J call TRBJ1-2; D remains ambiguous. Trimming stripped 2 bases from V and 7 bases from J, with 11 bases between. This CDR3 has 13 residues. In germline, CDR1 is MNHEY, CDR2 SMNVEV (reference sequence).

The chain links TRBV11-1 to TRBJ2-2; D not resolved. V gave up 0 bases and J gave up 8 bases, with 16 bases separating them. The V gene's germline CDR1 is SGHAT and CDR2 FQDESV (reference sequence). The CDR3 totals 16 residues. DNA of the CDR3: TGTGCCAGCAGCTTAGCTGCGGACCCTCGTAGAGGGGAGCTGTTTTTT. The encoded protein is CASSLAADPRRGELFF.

This chain connects TRBV11-2 to TRBJ2-7; TRBD2 might be the D (5 bases). The V end was cut by 0 bases, the J end by 5 bases, with 23 bases between. Germline V gives CDR1 SGHAT, CDR2 FQNNGV. The CDR3 extends over 18 amino acids. The CDR3 sequence is CASSLDDSPLAGPHEQYF. The CDR3 DNA follows: TGTGCCAGCAGCTTAGATGATTCTCCCCTAGCCGGGCCCCACGAGCAGTACTTC.

V gene TRBV19 combines with J gene TRBJ1-5; D is ambiguous. The germline CDR1 and CDR2 sequences are LNHDA and SQIVND (reference sequence). The CDR3 sequence is 15 residues long. Trimming left V 3 bases short and J 6 bases short, with 15 bases between. The DNA of the CDR3 is TGTGCCAGTAGTATCCAGGTCGGGCGCGTTCAGCCCCAGCATTTT. Translation: CASSIQVGRVQPQHF.

The chain joins TRBV29-1 to TRBJ1-4; 7 positions match TRBD1. There are 13 residues in the CDR3. Looked up from germline, CDR1 is SQVTM and CDR2 is ANQGSEA. The V gene end was trimmed by 6 bases and the J gene end by 7 bases; junction bases not matched to a gene: 8. The CDR3 loop reads CSVYRQGGEKLFF. The CDR3, as DNA: TGCAGCGTCTACCGACAGGGTGGTGAAAAACTGTTTTTT. Using reference TRBV29-1 and TRBJ1-4 for the parts outside the CDR3, the full variable domain is SAVISQKPSRDICQRGTSLTIQCQVDSQVTMMFWYRQQPGQSLTLIATANQGSEATYESGFVIDKFPISRPNLTFSTLTVSNMSPEDSSIYLCSVYRQGGEKLFFGSGTQLSVL.

The V gene is TRBV6-1, the J gene TRBJ1-1; 7 nucleotides match TRBD1. Trimming at V came to 10 bases and at J to 11 bases, leaving 19 bases not matched to a gene. Germline V lookup: CDR1 MNHNS, CDR2 SASEGT. The CDR3 consists of 14 residues. CDR3: CATNLGTASRWAFF. The CDR3 DNA reads TGTGCCACTAACCTCGGGACAGCTTCTCGTTGGGCTTTCTTT.